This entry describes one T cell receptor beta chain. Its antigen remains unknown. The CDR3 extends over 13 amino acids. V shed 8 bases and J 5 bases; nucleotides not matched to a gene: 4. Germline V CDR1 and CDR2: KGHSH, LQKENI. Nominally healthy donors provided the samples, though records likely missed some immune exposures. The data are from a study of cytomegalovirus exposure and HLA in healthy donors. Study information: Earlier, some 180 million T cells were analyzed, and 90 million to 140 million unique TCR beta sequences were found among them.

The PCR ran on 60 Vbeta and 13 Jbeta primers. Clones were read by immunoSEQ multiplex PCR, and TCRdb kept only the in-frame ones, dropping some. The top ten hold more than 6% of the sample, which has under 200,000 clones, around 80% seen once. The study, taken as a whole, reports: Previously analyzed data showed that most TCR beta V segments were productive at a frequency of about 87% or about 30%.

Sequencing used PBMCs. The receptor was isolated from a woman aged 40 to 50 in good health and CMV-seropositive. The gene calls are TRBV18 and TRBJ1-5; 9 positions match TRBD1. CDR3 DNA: TGTGCCAGCAGCCGGGACAGGGATCAGCCCCAGCATTTT. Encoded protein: CASSRDRDQPQHF. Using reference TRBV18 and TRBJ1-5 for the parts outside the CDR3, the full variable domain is NAGVMQNPRHLVRRRGQEARLRCSPMKGHSHVYWYRQLPEEGLKFMVYLQKENIIDESGMPKERFSAEFPKEGPSILRIQQVVRGDSAAYFCASSRDRDQPQHFGDGTRLSIL.